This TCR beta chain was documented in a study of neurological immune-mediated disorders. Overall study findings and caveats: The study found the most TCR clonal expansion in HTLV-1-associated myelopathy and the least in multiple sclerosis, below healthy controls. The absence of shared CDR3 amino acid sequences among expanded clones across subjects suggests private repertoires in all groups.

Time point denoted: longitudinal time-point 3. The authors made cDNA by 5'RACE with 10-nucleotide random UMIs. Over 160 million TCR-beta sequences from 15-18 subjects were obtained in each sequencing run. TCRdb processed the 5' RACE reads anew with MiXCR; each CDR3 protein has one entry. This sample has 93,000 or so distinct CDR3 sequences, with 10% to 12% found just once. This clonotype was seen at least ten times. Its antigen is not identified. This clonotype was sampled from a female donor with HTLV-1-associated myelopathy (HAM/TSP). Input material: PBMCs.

CDR3 protein: CASGSTAKGVPYEQYF. The CDR3 coding sequence is TGTGCCAGCGGTTCGACAGCGAAGGGAGTCCCCTACGAGCAGTACTTC. The gene calls are TRBV28 and TRBJ2-7; the D gene could be TRBD1 or TRBD2 (5 bases each). V was cut by 8 bases and J by 2 bases, with 22 bases left in between. The CDR3 contains 16 residues. The germline V gene encodes CDR1 MDHEN and CDR2 SYDVKM.